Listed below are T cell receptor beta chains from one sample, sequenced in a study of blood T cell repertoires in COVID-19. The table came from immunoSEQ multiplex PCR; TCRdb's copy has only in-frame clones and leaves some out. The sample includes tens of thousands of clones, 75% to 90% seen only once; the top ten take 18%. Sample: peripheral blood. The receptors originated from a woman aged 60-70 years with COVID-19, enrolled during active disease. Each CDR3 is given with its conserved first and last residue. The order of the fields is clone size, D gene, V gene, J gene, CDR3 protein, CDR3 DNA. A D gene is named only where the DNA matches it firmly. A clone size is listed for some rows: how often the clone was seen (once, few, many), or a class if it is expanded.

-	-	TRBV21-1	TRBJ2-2	CASSKGPRAGGSGELFF	TGTGCCAGCAGCAAAGGTCCGCGAGCCGGAGGGTCCGGGGAGCTGTTTTTT
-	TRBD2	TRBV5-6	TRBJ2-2	CASSLALLAGVNTGELFF	TGTGCCAGCAGCTTGGCATTACTGGCGGGAGTAAACACCGGGGAGCTGTTTTTT
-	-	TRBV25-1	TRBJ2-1	CASSEWSGQLRVNEQFF	TGTGCCAGCAGTGAATGGTCAGGACAGCTGCGAGTCAATGAGCAGTTCTTC
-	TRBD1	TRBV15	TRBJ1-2	CATSRDPGQGGYGYTF	TGTGCCACCAGCAGAGACCCCGGACAGGGGGGATATGGCTACACCTTC
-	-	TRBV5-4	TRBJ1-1	CASIAGGPNTEAFF	TGTGCCAGCATCGCCGGGGGTCCGAACACTGAAGCTTTCTTT
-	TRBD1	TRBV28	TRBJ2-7	CASSLPRTGLNEQYF	TGTGCCAGCAGTTTACCCCGGACAGGGTTAAACGAGCAGTACTTC
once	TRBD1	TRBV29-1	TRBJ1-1	CSGRRTGQAFF	TGCAGCGGACGCCGGACAGGTCAAGCTTTCTTT
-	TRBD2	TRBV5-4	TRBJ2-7	CASSLGLAATYEQYF	TGTGCCAGCAGCCTCGGACTAGCGGCTACCTACGAGCAGTACTTC
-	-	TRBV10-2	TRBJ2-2	CASSLNTGELFF	TGCGCCAGCAGTCTAAACACCGGGGAGCTGTTTTTT
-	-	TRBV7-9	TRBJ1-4	CASSSIRDLFF	TGTGCCAGCAGCTCGATCAGGGATCTGTTTTTT
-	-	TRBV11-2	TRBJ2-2	CASRQPSGVSNTGELFF	TGTGCCAGCAGACAACCCAGCGGCGTATCGAACACCGGGGAGCTGTTTTTT
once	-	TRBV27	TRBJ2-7	CASSLTSLRLVYEQYF	TGTGCCAGCAGTTTAACATCCCTCCGACTAGTGTACGAGCAGTACTTC
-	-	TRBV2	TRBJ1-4	CASSFLSGTNEKLFF	TGTGCCAGCAGTTTCCTGTCGGGAACTAATGAAAAACTGTTTTTT
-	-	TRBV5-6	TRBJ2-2	CASSYGGELFF	TGTGCCAGCAGCTACGGCGGGGAGCTGTTTTTT
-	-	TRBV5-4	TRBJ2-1	CASSSLTGVAYNEQFF	TGTGCCAGCAGCTCACTGACAGGCGTCGCCTACAATGAGCAGTTCTTC
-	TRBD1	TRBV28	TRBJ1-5	CASSSTGRGQPQHF	TGTGCCAGCAGTTCGACAGGGCGGGGTCAGCCCCAGCATTTT
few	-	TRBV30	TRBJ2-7	CAWSGLFYEQYF	TGTGCCTGGAGTGGACTATTTTACGAGCAGTACTTC
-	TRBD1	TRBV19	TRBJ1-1	CASSVQGRSTEAFF	TGTGCCAGTAGTGTACAGGGGAGAAGCACTGAAGCTTTCTTT
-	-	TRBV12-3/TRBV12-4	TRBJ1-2	CASSPHGYGYTF	TGTGCCAGCAGTCCCCACGGCTATGGCTACACCTTC
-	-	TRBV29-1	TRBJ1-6	CSVEFQANSPLHF	TGCAGCGTTGAATTCCAGGCTAATTCACCCCTCCACTTT
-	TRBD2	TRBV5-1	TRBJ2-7	CASSHGLAGNYEQYF	TGCGCCAGCAGCCATGGACTAGCGGGGAACTACGAGCAGTACTTC
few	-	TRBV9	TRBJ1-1	CASWGRTNTEAFF	TGTGCCAGCTGGGGGAGGACGAACACTGAAGCTTTCTTT